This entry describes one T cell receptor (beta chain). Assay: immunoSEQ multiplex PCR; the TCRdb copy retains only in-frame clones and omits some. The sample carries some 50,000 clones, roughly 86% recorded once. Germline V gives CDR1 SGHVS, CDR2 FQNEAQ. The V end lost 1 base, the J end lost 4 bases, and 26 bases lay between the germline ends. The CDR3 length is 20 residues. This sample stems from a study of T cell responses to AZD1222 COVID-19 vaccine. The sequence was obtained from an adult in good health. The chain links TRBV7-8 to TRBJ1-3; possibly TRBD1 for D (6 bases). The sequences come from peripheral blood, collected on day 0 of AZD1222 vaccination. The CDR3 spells CASSLDVTRYKGGRGNTIYF. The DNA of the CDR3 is TGTGCCAGCAGCTTAGATGTTACCCGGTATAAGGGGGGAAGAGGAAACACCATATATTTT.